These 14 T cell receptor beta chains originate from one sample sequenced in a study of CD8 T cells in ankylosing spondylitis. TCRdb analysed the 5' RACE reads with MiXCR anew, one entry per CDR3 protein. Among 30,000 to 45,000 distinct CDR3 sequences listed, approximately 5.9% were seen once. The sample comprised blood, either unsorted or a sorted T cell fraction (not recorded which). These receptors were taken from a male donor with ankylosing spondylitis or in good health (not recorded which).

This clonotype was counted at least ten times. The CDR3: CASSPFSRAGGGYTF. The CDR3 DNA is TGTGCCAGCAGCCCATTCTCGAGGGCCGGAGGAGGCTACACCTTC. The gene calls are TRBV3-1 and TRBJ1-2; D remains unclear. Between the trimmed V and J ends, which lost 4 bases and 8 bases, there was a span of 20 bases. The germline CDR1 and CDR2 sequences are LGHDT and YNNKEL (reference sequence). The CDR3 is made up of 15 amino acids.

The sample holds many counts of this clonotype. The chain has TRBV15 and TRBJ2-1; unclear D gene. This CDR3 region has 17 residues. From germline, CDR1 is LNHNV and CDR2 YYDKDF (reference sequence). V lost 5 bases and J 2 bases, leaving 19 bases between the germline ends. The CDR3 reads CATSSRISLNTYNEQFF. CDR3 DNA sequence: TGTGCCACCAGCTCCCGGATCAGCCTAAACACCTACAATGAGCAGTTCTTC.

This rearrangement joins TRBV7-9 to TRBJ1-5; unclear D gene. CDR1 and CDR2 from the germline V gene are SEHNR and FQNEAQ (reference sequence). CDR3 length: 15 residues. V lost 5 bases, J lost 0 bases, and 11 bases lay in between. The CDR3 coding sequence is TGTGCCAGCAGCCCCCTCAAGGGTAGCAATCAGCCCCAGCATTTT. It specifies CASSPLKGSNQPQHF.

This clonotype came up many times. This chain joins TRBV11-2 and TRBJ1-1; D ambiguous. V was trimmed by 1 base and J by 5 bases, leaving 14 bases between them. Germline CDR1 reads SGHAT; CDR2 reads FQNNGV. The CDR3 consists of 15 residues. This CDR3 reads CASSLGEARRTEAFF. The CDR3 region has the DNA TGTGCCAGCAGCTTAGGGGAGGCTCGGCGGACTGAAGCTTTCTTT.

Ten or more counts support this clonotype. The CDR3 coding sequence is TGTGCCAGCAGCTTACAAGCGGGTTACTCGAACACCGGGGAGCTGTTTTTT. This translates into CASSLQAGYSNTGELFF. This chain joins TRBV7-6 and TRBJ2-2; maybe TRBD2 (6 bases). The CDR3 loop spans 17 amino acids. Germline V gene data show CDR1 as SGHVS and CDR2 as FNYEAQ. V was clipped by 2 bases and J by 0 bases, with 13 bases between them.

This clonotype was observed at least ten times. The chain combines TRBV14 with TRBJ2-1; D possibly corresponds to TRBD2 (6 bases). This CDR3 region has 16 residues. Trimming left V 0 bases short and J 6 bases short, with 15 bases between. The germline V gene has CDR1 SGHDN and CDR2 FVKESK. In DNA, the CDR3 is TGTGCCAGCAGCCAAGATCTGACTAGTGTAGCCAATGAGCAGTTCTTC. Amino acids: CASSQDLTSVANEQFF.

This clonotype was picked up many times. V gene TRBV6-5 combines with J gene TRBJ2-5; 7 bases line up with TRBD1. V lost 0 bases and J lost 3; bases outside the gene matches: 4. Per the germline V gene, CDR1 is MNHEY and CDR2 is SVGAGI. The CDR3 length is 15 residues. DNA for the CDR3: TGTGCCAGCAGTTACTCGATAGGGACAGAAGAGACCCAGTACTTC. Its protein product is CASSYSIGTEETQYF.

The table lists this clonotype with many counts. This chain joins TRBV5-1 and TRBJ2-3; D may be TRBD2 (6 bases). With 3 bases removed from V and 2 bases from J, the gap between germline ends came to 13 bases. Per germline, CDR1 SGHRS and CDR2 YFSETQ. The CDR3 is made up of 15 amino acids. CDR3 bases: TGCGCCAGCAGCTGGTTCGGCGGGGACACAGATACGCAGTATTTT. Protein: CASSWFGGDTDTQYF.

The sample holds many counts of this clonotype. V and J are TRBV24-1 and TRBJ2-3, with TRBD1 as a possible D gene (6 bases). Germline assignment: CDR1 KGHDR and CDR2 SFDVKD. V was cut by 7 bases and J by 4 bases, with 14 bases left in between. The CDR3 has 14 residues. The CDR3 DNA sequence: TGTGCCACCAGGGGGTTAGGGGGTGCAGATACGCAGTATTTT. The encoded protein is CATRGLGGADTQYF.

This clonotype was found many times. The V gene is TRBV29-1, the J gene TRBJ2-1, with TRBD2 matching 9 bases. Germline V lookup: CDR1 SQVTM, CDR2 ANQGSEA. V was pared by 1 base and J by 1 base, with 5 bases of the junction left unmatched. The CDR3 consists of 16 residues. CDR3: CSVEASAGGSYNEQFF. DNA for the CDR3: TGCAGCGTTGAAGCCAGTGCGGGGGGGTCCTACAATGAGCAGTTCTTC.

This clonotype was seen many times. J is TRBJ2-1 and V is TRBV9; 9 nucleotides agree with TRBD2. The CDR3 runs 13 residues. Germline assignment: CDR1 SGDLS and CDR2 YYNGEE. Trimming took 2 bases from V and 8 from J; bases not matched to a gene: 2. CDR3 region: CASSVVAGDEQFF. The CDR3 nucleotides are TGTGCCAGCAGCGTTGTAGCGGGAGATGAGCAGTTCTTC.

This clonotype was seen at least ten times. This sequence joins TRBV5-5 and TRBJ2-5, with 9 nucleotides matching TRBD1. CDR1 and CDR2 (germline): SGHKS, YYEKEE (reference sequence). The junction had 8 bases not matched to a gene; V was cut back by 4 bases and J by 1 base. This CDR3 contains 16 residues. The CDR3 bases are TGTGCCAGCAGCAACCTACAGGGGGCATTCCAAGAGACCCAGTACTTC. It specifies CASSNLQGAFQETQYF.

This rearrangement joins TRBV11-2 to TRBJ2-5; 10 bases align to TRBD2. J was trimmed by 3 bases and V by 4 bases; bases with no gene match: 11. From germline, CDR1 is SGHAT and CDR2 FQNNGV. The CDR3 runs to 17 residues. CDR3: CASSSAVRGLAKETQYF. CDR3 nucleotides: TGTGCCAGCAGCTCGGCAGTCCGGGGACTAGCGAAAGAGACCCAGTACTTC.

This clonotype occurred many times. The chain recombines TRBV9 with TRBJ2-1, with TRBD2 identical over 11 bases. This CDR3 has 15 residues. Germline V gives CDR1 SGDLS, CDR2 YYNGEE. V gave up 3 bases and J gave up 4 bases; unmatched junction bases: 3. CDR3 DNA sequence: TGTGCCAGCAGCGAACGGACTAGCGGGTACAATGAGCAGTTCTTC. Translated, it gives CASSERTSGYNEQFF.